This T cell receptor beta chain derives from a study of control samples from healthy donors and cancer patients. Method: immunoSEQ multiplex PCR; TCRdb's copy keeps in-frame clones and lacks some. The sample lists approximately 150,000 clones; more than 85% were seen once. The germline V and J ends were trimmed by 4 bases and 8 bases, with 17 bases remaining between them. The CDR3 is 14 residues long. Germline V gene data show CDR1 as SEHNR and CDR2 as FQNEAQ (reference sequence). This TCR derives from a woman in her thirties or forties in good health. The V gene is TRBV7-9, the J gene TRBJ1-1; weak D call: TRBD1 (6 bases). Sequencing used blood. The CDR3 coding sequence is TGTGCCAGCAGCTCCAAAACGGGACAACAGGAAGCTTTCTTT. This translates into CASSSKTGQQEAFF.